A single sample is the source of the 6 T cell receptor beta chains below, sequenced in a study of shared clonotypes between healthy human individuals. Sequencing was performed with immunoSEQ multiplex PCR; in TCRdb, only in-frame clones are kept and a portion is missing. The sample records 950,000 to 1,200,000 clones, 70% to 85% being singletons. The sample consisted of memory CD4+ T cells from PBMCs. Subset specified: CD45RA-negative fraction. The receptors originated from a man aged 18 to 30 in good health. Some clones in this sample may be carry-over from other donors' samples.

This chain connects TRBV9 to TRBJ2-7; no reliable D call. Per germline, CDR1 SGDLS and CDR2 YYNGEE. The V end lost 3 bases, the J end lost 3 bases, and 13 bases lay between the germline ends. CDR3 length equals 14 residues. DNA for the CDR3: TGTGCCAGCAGCGCGACTTCAGCTAACTACGAGCAGTACTTC. Amino acids: CASSATSANYEQYF.

The V and J genes are TRBV2 and TRBJ2-2, with D perhaps TRBD2 (5 bases). Per the germline V gene, CDR1 is SNHLY and CDR2 is FYNNEI. This CDR3 comprises 15 residues. V lost 5 bases, J lost 1 base, and 11 bases lay in between. The CDR3 is CASSLRRVNTGELFF. CDR3 sequence (DNA): TGTGCCAGCAGTCTTAGGCGGGTGAACACCGGGGAGCTGTTTTTT.

V is TRBV7-3 and J is TRBJ2-5; 8 bases map to TRBD2. Germline loops: CDR1 SGHTA, CDR2 FQGTGA. CDR3 length: 15 residues. The V gene end was trimmed by 5 bases and the J gene end by 4 bases; junction bases not matched to a gene: 9. DNA for the CDR3: TGTGCCAGCAGCCACACTAGCGGCGAGGGAGAGACCCAGTACTTC. Its protein product is CASSHTSGEGETQYF.

The rearrangement links TRBV14 to TRBJ1-4; no clear D gene. CDR1 and CDR2 from the germline V gene are SGHDN and FVKESK. Trimming removed 0 bases from V and 11 bases from J, with 13 bases in between. There are 14 residues in the CDR3. The CDR3 DNA reads TGTGCCAGCAGCCAAGAAAGTAGGACTCCCAAACTGTTTTTT. Translating it yields CASSQESRTPKLFF.

The rearrangement joins TRBV7-9 to TRBJ2-1, with 7 bases lining up with TRBD2. The CDR3 spans 14 residues. Germline V gene data show CDR1 as SEHNR and CDR2 as FQNEAQ (reference sequence). The V gene end was trimmed by 7 bases and the J gene end by 9 bases; junction bases not matched to a gene: 12. CDR3 region: CASTRDYLVSEQFF. DNA of the CDR3: TGTGCCAGCACCCGGGACTATCTCGTCAGTGAGCAGTTCTTC. The complete variable domain, with remaining parts taken from reference TRBV7-9 and TRBJ2-1, reads DTGVSQNPRHKITKRGQNVTFRCDPISEHNRLYWYRQTLGQGPEFLTYFQNEAQLEKSRLLSDRFSAERPKGSFSTLEIQRTEQGDSAMYLCASTRDYLVSEQFFGPGTRLTVL.

The rearrangement links TRBV28 to TRBJ2-3; no definite D call. Trimming removed 10 bases at V and 2 bases at J, with 16 bases between. The CDR3 has 14 residues. Germline CDR1 reads MDHEN; CDR2 reads SYDVKM. Here the CDR3 DNA reads TGTGCCACGAGGCCGTGGCGGTTCACAGATACGCAGTATTTT. This sequence encodes CATRPWRFTDTQYF.